This TCR beta chain was obtained from a study of T-cell reconstitution after alpha-beta-depleted transplantation in children. Many counts were recorded for this clonotype. Per the germline V gene, CDR1 is SEHNR and CDR2 is FQNEAQ (reference sequence). The J segment lost 5 bases and the V segment lost 3 bases, leaving 5 bases of the junction unmatched. This CDR3 is 14 amino acids long. Construction of the TCRbeta library involved unique molecular identifiers. Using its own MiXCR run on the PCR reads, TCRdb lists one record per CDR3 protein. The data show 150,000 to 200,000 distinct CDR3 sequences, with 14% to 15% seen just once and roughly 13% held by the top ten.

This clonotype was obtained from a human donor who donated a stem cell graft to a child with acute lymphoblastic leukemia. This material consisted of PBMCs from the stem cell graft donor, taken from the stem cell graft. The J gene is TRBJ2-7, the V gene TRBV7-9, with 9 bases fitting TRBD1. The CDR3 sequence is CASSFRDRVNEQYF. CDR3 nucleotides: TGTGCCAGCAGCTTTCGGGACAGGGTGAACGAGCAGTACTTC.